The 13 T cell receptor beta chains below all came from one sample that was sequenced in a study of cytomegalovirus exposure and HLA in healthy donors. The PCR used 60 Vbeta and 13 Jbeta primers. Only in-frame clones appear in the TCRdb table, and some are missing; sequencing was by immunoSEQ multiplex PCR. This sample has about 100,000 clones, with approximately 72% found just once. Sequencing was done on a sample of PBMCs. The source of these receptors is a male donor in good health and CMV-seropositive.

This chain connects TRBV19 to TRBJ2-3; 10 bases align to TRBD2. V shed 4 bases and J 3 bases; nucleotides not matched to a gene: 7. The CDR3 length is 16 residues. The germline gives CDR1 LNHDA, CDR2 SQIVND (reference sequence). CDR3 coding DNA: TGTGCCAGTAGTACATCAGCGGGGGGGCCTACAGATACGCAGTATTTT. It is translated as CASSTSAGGPTDTQYF.

The chain employs TRBV7-6 and TRBJ2-5; TRBD2 aligns across 7 bases. J was trimmed by 2 bases and V by 0 bases; bases with no gene match: 0. This CDR3 contains 14 residues. In germline, CDR1 is SGHVS, CDR2 FNYEAQ. The CDR3 region has the DNA TGTGCCAGCAGCTTAGCGGGGGGGCAAGAGACCCAGTACTTC. Translated, it gives CASSLAGGQETQYF.

The chain employs TRBV28 and TRBJ1-6; unclear D gene. In germline, CDR1 is MDHEN, CDR2 SYDVKM. The V and J ends lost 10 bases and 7 bases respectively, with 17 bases between them. CDR3 length: 14 residues. The DNA for the CDR3 is TGTGCCACTATGGGAGGGAGCGAAAATTCACCCCTCCACTTT. This translates into CATMGGSENSPLHF. The whole variable domain, remainder taken from reference TRBV28 and TRBJ1-6, is DVKVTQSSRYLVKRTGEKVFLECVQDMDHENMFWYRQDPGLGLRLIYFSYDVKMKEKGDIPEGYSVSREKKERFSLILESASTNQTSMYLCATMGGSENSPLHFGNGTRLTVT.

This clone was seen only a few times. The chain joins TRBV5-1 to TRBJ2-3; TRBD1 agrees at 10 bases. V was pared by 4 bases and J by 1 base, with 3 bases of the junction left unmatched. Germline loops: CDR1 SGHRS, CDR2 YFSETQ. The CDR3 sequence is 15 residues long. CDR3 residues: CASSHGTGGTDTQYF. The CDR3 DNA reads TGCGCCAGCAGCCATGGGACAGGGGGCACAGATACGCAGTATTTT.

The rearrangement uses TRBV6-5 and TRBJ1-5; unclear D gene. From germline, CDR1 is MNHEY and CDR2 SVGAGI. The CDR3 is 13 residues long. With 6 bases removed from V and 5 bases from J, the gap between germline ends came to 11 bases. DNA of the CDR3: TGTGCCAGCAGCCTTTGGCAGGATCAGCCCCAGCATTTT. Its translation: CASSLWQDQPQHF.

The chain combines TRBV6-5 with TRBJ2-2; D is possibly TRBD1 (6 bases). The ends were cut back, 7 bases at V and 4 bases at J, with 13 bases in the middle. The germline gives CDR1 MNHEY, CDR2 SVGAGI. The length of the CDR3 is 14 residues. The CDR3 spells CASTVGAITGELFF. CDR3 nucleotides: TGTGCCAGCACTGTGGGGGCCATCACCGGGGAGCTGTTTTTT.

This clone was detected a few times. This sequence joins TRBV6-6 and TRBJ1-1; the D gene is possibly TRBD1 (5 bases). CDR3 size: 12 residues. The V end was cut by 9 bases, the J end by 1 base, with 9 bases between. Germline CDR1 reads MNHNY; CDR2 reads SVGAGI (reference sequence). CDR3 sequence reads: CASRQSNTEAFF. The CDR3, as DNA: TGTGCCAGTCGACAGTCGAACACTGAAGCTTTCTTT.

The V gene is TRBV7-9, the J gene TRBJ1-1; D uncertain. The CDR3 is 12 amino acids. Germline loops: CDR1 SEHNR, CDR2 FQNEAQ (reference sequence). Deletions cut 5 bases from V and 11 bases from J, with 15 bases between. CDR3 loop: CASSDTESGAFF. The CDR3 DNA sequence: TGTGCCAGCAGCGATACAGAGTCTGGGGCTTTCTTT.

This clone was seen once. V is TRBV15 and J is TRBJ1-3, with a possible D match to TRBD1 (5 bases). The germline CDR1 and CDR2 sequences are LNHNV and YYDKDF (reference sequence). The CDR3 loop spans 16 amino acids. V lost 0 bases and J lost 0, with 9 bases in between. CDR3 bases: TGTGCCACCAGCAGAGATCAGGGCATCTCTGGAAACACCATATATTTT. This codes for CATSRDQGISGNTIYF. Complete variable domain (other parts from reference TRBV15 and TRBJ1-3): DAMVIQNPRYQVTQFGKPVTLSCSQTLNHNVMYWYQQKSSQAPKLLFHYYDKDFNNEADTPDNFQSRRPNTSFCFLDIRSPGLGDTAMYLCATSRDQGISGNTIYFGEGSWLTVV.

V and J are TRBV5-1 and TRBJ1-2; D is ambiguous. The ends were cut back, 0 bases at V and 6 bases at J, with 15 bases in the middle. CDR3 length equals 15 residues. From germline, CDR1 is SGHRS and CDR2 YFSETQ. The CDR3 sequence: CASSLDLRTRDGYTF. DNA of the CDR3: TGCGCCAGCAGCTTGGACCTGAGAACGCGGGATGGCTACACCTTC.

The genes are TRBV19 and TRBJ2-2; no definite D call. The V end was cut by 7 bases, the J end by 5 bases, with 11 bases between. This CDR3 has 13 residues. Germline CDR1 LNHDA, CDR2 SQIVND (reference sequence). The CDR3 reads CASMTFGTGELFF. Here the CDR3 DNA reads TGTGCCAGTATGACTTTTGGGACCGGGGAGCTGTTTTTT.

The chain combines TRBV7-2 with TRBJ1-6; D remains ambiguous. CDR3 length equals 12 residues. Germline V CDR1 and CDR2: SGHTA, FQGNSA. The germline V and J ends were trimmed by 2 bases and 8 bases, with 4 bases remaining between them. The DNA of the CDR3 is TGTGCCAGCAGCTTATCGTATTCACCCCTCCACTTT. Its protein is CASSLSYSPLHF.

The chain uses TRBV30 and TRBJ1-3; D gene uncertain. Trimming shortened V by 2 bases and J by 2 bases, and 7 bases separated the two germline ends. The CDR3 is 13 amino acids. Germline V lookup: CDR1 GTSNPN, CDR2 SVGIG (reference sequence). CDR3 bases: TGTGCCTGGAGTCCATCGGCTGGAAACACCATATATTTT. This encodes CAWSPSAGNTIYF.